This TCR beta chain was documented in a study of T cells after yellow fever vaccination. Study results and limitations: Clones that expanded after primary vaccination mostly reappeared after the booster (nearly 98% CD4, around 87% CD8). One caveat is that FACS-sorted repertoires could contain abundant clonotypes contaminating from the bulk population.

It was through 5'RACE template switching that TCR cDNA was made, with a universal primer site and UMIs added. TCRdb analysed the 5' RACE reads with MiXCR anew, one entry per CDR3 protein. The table has around 4,600 distinct CDR3 sequences, about 4% seen once. Trimming stripped 6 bases from V and 2 bases from J, with 10 bases between. This CDR3 is 12 amino acids long. Germline values: CDR1 DFQATT, CDR2 SNEGSKA (reference sequence). This clonotype showed up just a few times. The rearrangement uses TRBV20-1 and TRBJ2-5; D gene unclear. The material was PBMCs, either bulk or a sorted T-cell subset (CD4+, CD8+, memory, or dextramer-sorted; not recorded which), obtained 15 days after the yellow fever booster vaccination. This receptor was taken from a man aged 25-40 years who received the YFV17D yellow fever vaccine. In nucleotides, the CDR3 is TGCAGTGCCCGGAAGGAACAAGAGACCCAGTACTTC. Protein sequence: CSARKEQETQYF.